A single sample gave rise to the 31 T cell receptor beta chains below, sequenced in a study of cytomegalovirus exposure and HLA in healthy donors. PCR employed 60 Vbeta and 13 Jbeta primers. This table comes from immunoSEQ multiplex PCR, and its TCRdb copy is limited to in-frame clones, with some not included. This table has 250,000 to 350,000 clones, roughly 90% appearing once. Material for sequencing was PBMCs. All receptors come from a woman in her late teens or twenties in good health and CMV-seronegative.

The chain joins TRBV5-4 to TRBJ1-1; the match to TRBD1 covers 9 bases. With 3 bases clipped from V and 2 bases from J, the junction kept 2 bases outside the gene matches. The CDR3 sequence is 14 residues long. CDR1 SGHNT and CDR2 YYREEE come from the germline V gene (reference sequence). DNA for the CDR3: TGTGCCAGCAGCTCGGGACAGGGTAACACTGAAGCTTTCTTT. Its protein is CASSSGQGNTEAFF.

The J gene is TRBJ1-5, the V gene TRBV6-6; 9 positions match TRBD1. The CDR3 sequence is 16 residues long. Germline V gene data show CDR1 as MNHNY and CDR2 as SVGAGI (reference sequence). J lost 5 bases, V lost 4 bases, and 9 bases had no gene match. CDR3 in DNA: TGTGCCAGCAGTTGGGACAGGGTGGGGGGAGATCAGCCCCAGCATTTT. It translates to CASSWDRVGGDQPQHF.

This rearrangement joins TRBV5-1 to TRBJ1-5; 11 bases line up with TRBD1. Germline V CDR1 and CDR2: SGHRS, YFSETQ. The V segment lost 0 bases and the J segment 4 bases; nucleotides outside the gene matches: 3. CDR3 length: 16 residues. The CDR3 nucleotides are TGCGCCAGCAGCTTGGATGGGACAGGGGGGAATCAGCCCCAGCATTTT. As protein: CASSLDGTGGNQPQHF.

This sequence joins TRBV5-1 and TRBJ2-1, with TRBD2 matching 12 bases. The J segment lost 8 bases and the V segment lost 0 bases, leaving 6 bases of the junction unmatched. The CDR3 contains 16 residues. Germline V lookup: CDR1 SGHRS, CDR2 YFSETQ. The CDR3 nucleotides are TGCGCCAGCAGCTTGGTTACTAGCGGGGGGTTCGATGAGCAGTTCTTC. Encoded protein: CASSLVTSGGFDEQFF.

The V call is TRBV19, the J call TRBJ2-1, with 10 bases matching TRBD2. This CDR3 has 15 amino acids. The germline gives CDR1 LNHDA, CDR2 SQIVND (reference sequence). V trimming: 5 bases; J trimming: 4 bases; junction bases outside the gene matches: 5. The CDR3 DNA reads TGTGCCAGTAGTTCCCTAGCGGGGGTTTACAATGAGCAGTTCTTC. Encoded protein: CASSSLAGVYNEQFF.

This clone was seen a few times. V is TRBV7-9 and J is TRBJ1-5; TRBD1 is a possible D gene (6 bases). The CDR3 runs 17 residues. Germline V CDR1 and CDR2: SEHNR, FQNEAQ (reference sequence). V lost 5 bases and J lost 0, with 17 bases in between. CDR3 nucleotide sequence: TGTGCCAGCAGCCCTGCTCGGACAGATTATAGCAATCAGCCCCAGCATTTT. Translating gives CASSPARTDYSNQPQHF.

The chain recombines TRBV5-8 with TRBJ2-2, with D possibly matching TRBD1 (6 bases). The V and J ends lost 4 bases and 6 bases respectively, with 28 bases between them. Germline V gene lookup returns CDR1 SGHTS and CDR2 YDEGEE. The CDR3 consists of 19 residues. Here the CDR3 reads CASSPETGFPSSGAGELFF. The CDR3 nucleotides read TGTGCCAGCAGCCCAGAAACAGGGTTCCCCTCCAGTGGGGCCGGGGAGCTGTTTTTT.

This clone was recorded once. This rearrangement joins TRBV25-1 to TRBJ2-5, with TRBD2 matching 8 bases. The CDR3 runs to 13 residues. J was trimmed by 4 bases and V by 6 bases; bases with no gene match: 4. In germline, CDR1 is MGHDK, CDR2 SYGVNS. The DNA for the CDR3 is TGTGCCAGCAGCTACAGCGGGGGAGAGACCCAGTACTTC. Its translation: CASSYSGGETQYF.

V usage is TRBV10-3 and J usage is TRBJ2-1; 7 positions agree with TRBD2. The germline CDR1 and CDR2 sequences are ENHRY and SYGVKD. Germline trimming cut 3 bases from V and 2 bases from J; bases unmatched to any gene: 7. The CDR3 contains 16 residues. As DNA, the CDR3 is TGTGCCATCAGTGACGGGGGGAAAAATCCCTACAATGAGCAGTTCTTC. Translation: CAISDGGKNPYNEQFF.

J is TRBJ2-5 and V is TRBV7-9, with D perhaps matching TRBD2 (7 bases). Germline values: CDR1 SEHNR, CDR2 FQNEAQ (reference sequence). The CDR3 is made up of 15 amino acids. The V end was cut by 2 bases, the J end by 5 bases, with 15 bases between. This CDR3 is CASSLLGGQGETQYF. Here the CDR3 DNA reads TGTGCCAGCAGCTTATTGGGGGGGCAGGGTGAGACCCAGTACTTC.

The gene calls are TRBV11-2 and TRBJ1-1; D is ambiguous. Per the germline V gene, CDR1 is SGHAT and CDR2 is FQNNGV. Trimming shortened V by 8 bases and J by 6 bases, and 19 bases separated the two germline ends. The CDR3 covers 14 residues. The CDR3 sequence: CASENSGIYAEAFF. CDR3 nucleotides: TGTGCCAGCGAAAACAGCGGCATTTACGCTGAAGCTTTCTTT.

The V gene is TRBV2, the J gene TRBJ1-2; D unresolved. V lost 2 bases, J lost 6 bases, and 16 bases lay in between. The CDR3 loop spans 15 amino acids. In germline, CDR1 is SNHLY, CDR2 FYNNEI. CDR3 nucleotide sequence: TGTGCCAGCAGTGAACGGGGTAGCCTGGTGGATGGCTACACCTTC. It yields the protein CASSERGSLVDGYTF.

The rearrangement joins TRBV5-5 to TRBJ2-7, with 11 bases matching TRBD1. Germline assignment: CDR1 SGHKS and CDR2 YYEKEE (reference sequence). The ends lost 1 base at V and 9 bases at J; junction bases unmatched: 9. CDR3 length equals 15 residues. CDR3 coding DNA: TGTGCCAGCAGCTTGTCCGGGGACAGGGGGATTCGGCAGTACTTC. This translates into CASSLSGDRGIRQYF.

The genes are TRBV4-2 and TRBJ1-1; TRBD1 matches at 8 bases. This CDR3 comprises 16 residues. V trimming: 0 bases; J trimming: 5 bases; junction bases outside the gene matches: 8. Per germline, CDR1 LGHNA and CDR2 YNFKEQ. The CDR3 reads CASSQDSGTGGTEAFF. The CDR3 DNA follows: TGTGCCAGCAGCCAAGATTCAGGGACAGGAGGGACTGAAGCTTTCTTT.

V and J are TRBV2 and TRBJ1-5; 9 bases map to TRBD1. Germline-derived CDR1 and CDR2 are SNHLY and FYNNEI. CDR3 size: 15 residues. V was pared by 4 bases and J by 6 bases, with 7 bases of the junction left unmatched. The CDR3 region has the DNA TGTGCCAGCAGTGCCGGGACAGGGAAAATTCAGCCCCAGCATTTT. As protein: CASSAGTGKIQPQHF. The full variable domain, with the rest looked up from reference TRBV2 and TRBJ1-5, is EPEVTQTPSHQVTQMGQEVILRCVPISNHLYFYWYRQILGQKVEFLVSFYNNEISEKSEIFDDQFSVERPDGSNFTLKIRSTKLEDSAMYFCASSAGTGKIQPQHFGDGTRLSIL.

The rearrangement links TRBV12-5 to TRBJ2-7; maybe TRBD2 (7 bases). Deletions cut 2 bases from V and 3 bases from J, with 17 bases between. Germline-derived CDR1 and CDR2 are LGHNT and FRNRAP. This CDR3 comprises 16 residues. CDR3 nucleotides: TGTGCTAGTGGTTTGAGGCCGGGGGGACAAGGCTACGAGCAGTACTTC. Translated: CASGLRPGGQGYEQYF.

CDR3: CASSWPTGNSPLHF. CDR3 sequence (DNA): TGTGCCAGCAGCTGGCCGACAGGGAATTCACCCCTCCACTTT. The chain employs TRBV5-6 and TRBJ1-6, with 7 bases fitting TRBD1. The CDR3 spans 14 residues. Germline V gives CDR1 SGHDT, CDR2 YYEEEE. V shed 3 bases and J 7 bases; nucleotides not matched to a gene: 4. The full variable domain, its missing parts supplied by reference TRBV5-6 and TRBJ1-6, is DAGVTQSPTHLIKTRGQQVTLRCSPKSGHDTVSWYQQALGQGPQFIFQYYEEEERQRGNFPDRFSGHQFPNYSSELNVNALLLGDSALYLCASSWPTGNSPLHFGNGTRLTVT.

This CDR3 is CASSYSRRYGYTF. CDR3 coding DNA: TGTGCCAGCAGTTACTCCAGGAGGTATGGCTACACCTTC. This chain links TRBV6-6 with TRBJ1-2; unclear D gene. This CDR3 is 13 amino acids long. CDR1 is MNHNY and CDR2 is SVGAGI in the germline V gene (reference sequence). Trimming took off 0 bases at V and 5 bases at J, with 7 bases between the two ends.

CDR3 in amino acids: CASSAESGGASYNEQFF. CDR3 bases: TGTGCCAGCAGTGCCGAAAGCGGGGGGGCCTCCTACAATGAGCAGTTCTTC. The chain couples TRBV6-4 to TRBJ2-1; the match to TRBD2 covers 10 bases. The CDR3 totals 17 residues. Germline CDR1 is MRHNA and CDR2 is SNTAGT. With V trimmed by 4 bases and J by 0 bases, 6 bases remained unmatched.

The chain links TRBV5-1 to TRBJ1-2; D remains ambiguous. Trimming took off 3 bases at V and 4 bases at J, with 16 bases between the two ends. Germline assignment: CDR1 SGHRS and CDR2 YFSETQ. This CDR3 is 15 amino acids long. DNA for the CDR3: TGCGCCAGCAGCTGGGGAGGGTCAGCCTCCTATGGCTACACCTTC. Encoded protein: CASSWGGSASYGYTF.

This rearrangement joins TRBV6-6 to TRBJ2-7, with D unresolved. Trimming removed 5 bases at V and 3 bases at J, with 8 bases between. Germline V CDR1 and CDR2: MNHNY, SVGAGI (reference sequence). The CDR3 runs 12 residues. The CDR3 here is CASSTTNYEQYF. For the CDR3, the DNA is TGTGCCAGCAGTACTACCAACTACGAGCAGTACTTC.

The chain is built from TRBV25-1 and TRBJ2-2; 9 bases line up with TRBD1. There are 18 residues in the CDR3. CDR1 MGHDK and CDR2 SYGVNS come from the germline V gene. J lost 1 base, V lost 8 bases, and 14 bases had no gene match. This chain's CDR3 is CASPGTGRNLMNTGELFF. The CDR3 DNA follows: TGTGCCAGCCCCGGGACAGGGAGAAACCTTATGAACACCGGGGAGCTGTTTTTT.

A remark on this clone: At the DNA level, this CDR3 is encoded by other sequences in the same sample as well. The chain couples TRBV15 to TRBJ1-1, with D perhaps TRBD1 (5 bases). The V gene lost 1 base and the J gene lost 2 bases, with 8 bases spanning the gap. Germline-derived CDR1 and CDR2 are LNHNV and YYDKDF (reference sequence). The CDR3 is made up of 14 amino acids. CDR3 DNA sequence: TGTGCCACCAGCAGAGCCGACAGAAACACTGAAGCTTTCTTT. Protein product: CATSRADRNTEAFF.

J is TRBJ2-1 and V is TRBV9; 8 nucleotides agree with TRBD2. From germline, CDR1 is SGDLS and CDR2 YYNGEE. Unmatched junction bases numbered 5, after V lost 6 bases and J lost 6 bases. The CDR3 totals 13 residues. The CDR3 coding sequence is TGTGCCAGCACCGGGGGGGCGATCAATGAGCAGTTCTTC. Its translation is CASTGGAINEQFF.

V and J are TRBV14 and TRBJ2-7, with 9 bases fitting TRBD2. Per germline, CDR1 SGHDN and CDR2 FVKESK. V shed 2 bases, J shed 12 bases, and the junction held 20 bases outside the gene matches. The CDR3 is 17 residues long. CDR3 DNA: TGTGCCAGCAGCCAAATGTCTTGGGCTAGCGGGGTATTGCGGACGTACTTC. Protein product: CASSQMSWASGVLRTYF.

The chain couples TRBV9 to TRBJ2-7, with a weak D call TRBD1 (7 bases). The CDR3 runs to 15 residues. The germline V and J ends were trimmed by 0 bases and 3 bases, with 13 bases remaining between them. The germline CDR1 and CDR2 sequences are SGDLS and YYNGEE. The CDR3 protein is CASSVVRGVSYEQYF. For the CDR3, the DNA is TGTGCCAGCAGCGTAGTCAGGGGGGTGAGCTACGAGCAGTACTTC. The full variable domain, completed using reference TRBV9 and TRBJ2-7, is DSGVTQTPKHLITATGQRVTLRCSPRSGDLSVYWYQQSLDQGLQFLIQYYNGEERAKGNILERFSAQQFPDLHSELNLSSLELGDSALYFCASSVVRGVSYEQYFGPGTRLTVT.

The J gene is TRBJ2-2, the V gene TRBV11-3; D remains unclear. The CDR3 loop spans 15 amino acids. From germline, CDR1 is SGHNT and CDR2 YENEEA. Between the trimmed V and J ends, which lost 1 base and 3 bases, there was a span of 9 bases. For the CDR3, the DNA is TGTGCCAGCAGCTTAGGATACCAGGACACCGGGGAGCTGTTTTTT. Protein product: CASSLGYQDTGELFF. Looking up the rest from reference TRBV11-3 and TRBJ2-2 gives the full variable domain: EAGVVQSPRYKIIEKKQPVAFWCNPISGHNTLYWYLQNLGQGPELLIRYENEEAVDDSQLPKDRFSAERLKGVDSTLKIQPAELGDSAVYLCASSLGYQDTGELFFGEGSRLTVL.

J is TRBJ2-3 and V is TRBV7-2; weak D call: TRBD2 (5 bases). V was cut by 5 bases and J by 5 bases, with 11 bases left in between. Germline V gene lookup returns CDR1 SGHTA and CDR2 FQGNSA. The CDR3 has 13 amino acids. CDR3 residues: CASSEVGGDTQYF. CDR3 bases: TGTGCCAGCAGCGAGGTAGGAGGAGATACGCAGTATTTT.

The chain recombines TRBV5-1 with TRBJ2-5; 9 positions match TRBD2. The CDR3 spans 18 residues. After removal of 5 bases from V and 2 bases from J, the junction contained 16 bases not matched to a gene. From germline, CDR1 is SGHRS and CDR2 YFSETQ. In DNA form, the CDR3 reads TGCGCCAGCAGGGTTTCCAGCGGGGGGACTACCATTCAAGAGACCCAGTACTTC. Translating gives CASRVSSGGTTIQETQYF.

The chain joins TRBV7-6 to TRBJ1-2; 12 bases line up with TRBD1. CDR1 SGHVS and CDR2 FNYEAQ come from the germline V gene. V dropped 10 bases and J dropped 8; count of bases not matched to a gene: 8. The CDR3 runs to 13 residues. The CDR3 coding sequence is TGTGCCACCCAGGGACAGGGGGCTTCGGGCTACACCTTC. It translates to CATQGQGASGYTF.

J is TRBJ2-5 and V is TRBV30; the match to TRBD2 covers 9 bases. The CDR3 extends over 15 amino acids. CDR1 and CDR2 (germline): GTSNPN, SVGIG (reference sequence). V lost 7 bases, J lost 0 bases, and 9 bases stayed unmatched. The CDR3 sequence: CASRERGAYQETQYF. CDR3 coding DNA: TGTGCCTCGAGGGAGCGGGGGGCTTACCAAGAGACCCAGTACTTC.